Listed here are 11 T cell receptor beta chains from one sample, sequenced in a study of T cell responses to AZD1222 COVID-19 vaccine. TCRdb's table, derived via immunoSEQ multiplex PCR, lists solely in-frame clones and lacks some. The repertoire holds about 120,000 clones, with around nine tenths as singletons. Sequencing used peripheral blood, obtained 28 days after the second AZD1222 dose. Receptors were obtained from an adult who received the AZD1222 COVID-19 vaccine.

The chain combines TRBV28 with TRBJ2-7; D is unresolved. Deletions cut 3 bases from V and 1 base from J, with 13 bases between. CDR1 and CDR2 from the germline V gene are MDHEN and SYDVKM. The CDR3 is made up of 15 amino acids. The CDR3 spells CASSLRDLYSYEQYF. The CDR3 region has the DNA TGTGCCAGCAGTTTGCGAGACCTATATTCCTACGAGCAGTACTTC.

The CDR3 loop is CASSLAGDQPQHF. CDR3 coding DNA: TGTGCCAGCAGCTTAGCAGGGGATCAGCCCCAGCATTTT. The chain links TRBV7-9 to TRBJ1-5, with D perhaps matching TRBD1 (5 bases). The CDR3 totals 13 residues. Trimming took off 0 bases at V and 5 bases at J, with 5 bases between the two ends. Germline loops: CDR1 SEHNR, CDR2 FQNEAQ (reference sequence).

DNA for the CDR3: TGTGCCAGCAGTTTACCCAAGAGCACAGATACGCAGTATTTT. It encodes CASSLPKSTDTQYF. The chain combines TRBV28 with TRBJ2-3; D uncertain. Trimming removed 2 bases at V and 0 bases at J, with 6 bases between. Germline CDR1 reads MDHEN; CDR2 reads SYDVKM. The CDR3 extends over 14 amino acids.

CDR3 residues: CASSPSPTPDTQYF. The CDR3, as DNA: TGTGCCAGCAGTCCTAGCCCGACCCCGGATACGCAGTATTTT. The J gene is TRBJ2-3, the V gene TRBV6-5; maybe TRBD2 (5 bases). The length of the CDR3 is 14 residues. The germline CDR1 and CDR2 sequences are MNHEY and SVGAGI. V was clipped by 5 bases and J by 6 bases, with 15 bases between them.

V usage is TRBV5-6 and J usage is TRBJ1-2; D gene unclear. Germline V gene data show CDR1 as SGHDT and CDR2 as YYEEEE. CDR3 size: 12 residues. Deletions cut 1 base from V and 3 bases from J, with 4 bases between. DNA of the CDR3: TGTGCCAGCAGCTTGCGCTACTATGGCTACACCTTC. It yields the protein CASSLRYYGYTF.

The chain carries TRBV28 and TRBJ2-1; 9 positions match TRBD1. The CDR3 is 15 residues long. Germline V gene lookup returns CDR1 MDHEN and CDR2 SYDVKM. Trimming cost V 5 bases and J 8 bases; bases outside gene matches: 10. CDR3 protein: CASSVQGAGSDEQFF. CDR3 in DNA: TGTGCCAGCAGTGTACAGGGGGCTGGTAGCGATGAGCAGTTCTTC.

The genes are TRBV2 and TRBJ1-2; TRBD1 agrees at 7 bases. Germline V lookup: CDR1 SNHLY, CDR2 FYNNEI. The CDR3 contains 13 residues. With V trimmed by 6 bases and J by 4 bases, 5 bases remained unmatched. CDR3 sequence (DNA): TGTGCCAGCAGAATGGCAGGGGGCTATGGCTACACCTTC. Protein sequence: CASRMAGGYGYTF.

The chain carries TRBV18 and TRBJ1-5, with a tentative D call TRBD1 (5 bases). Trimming took 1 base from V and 4 from J, leaving 11 bases between them. CDR1 is KGHSH, CDR2 LQKENI, per germline. The CDR3 spans 15 residues. For the CDR3, the DNA is TGTGCCAGCTCACCACTGCAGGGCGAAAATCAGCCCCAGCATTTT. This codes for CASSPLQGENQPQHF.

This clone was seen only once. This chain joins TRBV9 and TRBJ2-7, with D unclear. Trimming pared 4 bases from V and 6 bases from J, leaving 20 bases between. The CDR3 is 15 amino acids. Germline CDR1 SGDLS, CDR2 YYNGEE. The CDR3 sequence is CASSPSGGPGFEQYF. In nucleotides, the CDR3 is TGTGCCAGCAGCCCTTCGGGTGGCCCGGGCTTCGAGCAGTACTTC.

This clone was observed a single time. This chain joins TRBV7-9 and TRBJ1-2; the match to TRBD1 covers 11 bases. Germline assignment: CDR1 SEHNR and CDR2 FQNEAQ (reference sequence). This CDR3 spans 15 amino acids. The V segment lost 2 bases and the J segment 8 bases; nucleotides outside the gene matches: 7. The DNA of the CDR3 is TGTGCCAGCAGCTTAATTGGACAGGGGGCGGGAGGCTACACCTTC. The encoded protein is CASSLIGQGAGGYTF.

V is TRBV28 and J is TRBJ1-4; D possibly corresponds to TRBD1 (6 bases). Germline V gives CDR1 MDHEN, CDR2 SYDVKM. The CDR3 spans 14 residues. Between the trimmed V and J ends, which lost 8 bases and 0 bases, there was a span of 10 bases. CDR3: CASEGDSTNEKLFF. In DNA form, the CDR3 reads TGTGCCAGCGAGGGGGATTCAACTAATGAAAAACTGTTTTTT. Full variable domain (remainder filled in from reference TRBV28 and TRBJ1-4): DVKVTQSSRYLVKRTGEKVFLECVQDMDHENMFWYRQDPGLGLRLIYFSYDVKMKEKGDIPEGYSVSREKKERFSLILESASTNQTSMYLCASEGDSTNEKLFFGSGTQLSVL.